These 28 T cell receptor beta chains came from one sample sequenced in a study of cytomegalovirus exposure and HLA in healthy donors. Use of 60 Vbeta and 13 Jbeta primers characterized the PCR. Assay used: immunoSEQ multiplex PCR; TCRdb lists only in-frame clones, some missing. The sample carries 90,000 or so clones, 82% recorded once. Sequencing was carried out using PBMCs. The receptors come from a man aged 30 to 39 in good health and CMV-seropositive.

In its sample, this clone was seen a few times. This chain links TRBV4-3 with TRBJ2-1; 7 bases align to TRBD2. Germline V gives CDR1 LGHNA, CDR2 YSLEER. Trimming removed 4 bases from V and 6 bases from J; junction bases left unmatched: 6. This CDR3 has 14 residues. As DNA, the CDR3 is TGCGCCAGCAGCCTCACCGGGACTACCAATGAGCAGTTCTTC. Translating gives CASSLTGTTNEQFF.

The rearrangement uses TRBV4-3 and TRBJ1-4; D remains unclear. CDR1 LGHNA and CDR2 YSLEER come from the germline V gene. Trimming removed 0 bases from V and 4 bases from J, with 12 bases in between. CDR3 size: 16 residues. The CDR3 DNA sequence: TGCGCCAGCAGCCAAGATGGGCCAGGCCATAATGAAAAACTGTTTTTT. Translated, it gives CASSQDGPGHNEKLFF.

The V gene is TRBV18, the J gene TRBJ2-7, with 7 bases identical to TRBD2. J gave up 0 bases and V 3 bases, and 8 bases lay outside the gene matches. CDR3 length equals 16 residues. CDR1 is KGHSH and CDR2 is LQKENI in the germline V gene. CDR3 sequence: CASSPSSGSTSYEQYF. Here the CDR3 DNA reads TGTGCCAGCTCACCTTCTAGCGGATCTACCTCCTACGAGCAGTACTTC.

V is TRBV6-4 and J is TRBJ2-4; 11 bases match TRBD1. CDR3 length equals 14 residues. J lost 8 bases, V lost 4 bases, and 4 bases had no gene match. Germline-derived CDR1 and CDR2 are MRHNA and SNTAGT. This CDR3 reads CASSADRGQDIQYF. CDR3 nucleotides: TGTGCCAGCAGTGCGGACAGGGGGCAGGACATTCAGTACTTC.

The genes are TRBV10-3 and TRBJ2-5, with a weak D call TRBD1 (5 bases). Germline lookup yields CDR1 ENHRY and CDR2 SYGVKD. The length of the CDR3 is 14 residues. Trimming pared 0 bases from V and 4 bases from J, leaving 9 bases between. In DNA form, the CDR3 reads TGTGCCATCAGTGAGTCGGGGCCCCCAGAGACCCAGTACTTC. Its translation: CAISESGPPETQYF.

The J gene is TRBJ2-2, the V gene TRBV15; TRBD1 might be the D (6 bases). V was shortened by 2 bases and J by 2 bases, with 12 bases between the two germline ends. This CDR3 is built from 16 residues. Germline lookup yields CDR1 LNHNV and CDR2 YYDKDF (reference sequence). The CDR3 nucleotides are TGTGCCACCAGCAGACCCCCAGGGGCTAACACCGGGGAGCTGTTTTTT. Amino acids: CATSRPPGANTGELFF. The full variable domain, rest sourced from reference TRBV15 and TRBJ2-2, is DAMVIQNPRYQVTQFGKPVTLSCSQTLNHNVMYWYQQKSSQAPKLLFHYYDKDFNNEADTPDNFQSRRPNTSFCFLDIRSPGLGDTAMYLCATSRPPGANTGELFFGEGSRLTVL.

The rearrangement uses TRBV18 and TRBJ2-7; TRBD1 agrees at 7 bases. The germline V gene has CDR1 KGHSH and CDR2 LQKENI. The CDR3 loop spans 13 amino acids. Trimming removed 4 bases from V and 3 bases from J; junction bases left unmatched: 3. The CDR3 region is CASSQRQGYEQYF. DNA of the CDR3: TGTGCCAGCTCACAAAGACAGGGCTACGAGCAGTACTTC.

This clone was seen only a few times. This sequence joins TRBV6-1 and TRBJ1-5; 9 positions agree with TRBD1. Germline trimming cut 4 bases from V and 5 bases from J; bases unmatched to any gene: 6. Per germline, CDR1 MNHNS and CDR2 SASEGT. This CDR3 is 15 amino acids long. CDR3 residues: CASSAGTGFDQPQHF. CDR3 DNA: TGTGCCAGCAGTGCCGGGACAGGGTTCGATCAGCCCCAGCATTTT.

V is TRBV10-3 and J is TRBJ1-1, with D hard to call. Germline V gene sequence: CDR1 ENHRY, CDR2 SYGVKD. V was shortened by 6 bases and J by 4 bases, with 24 bases between the two germline ends. The CDR3 extends over 17 amino acids. The CDR3 here is CAISGRGLAPRGTEAFF. DNA of the CDR3: TGTGCCATCAGCGGGAGAGGGTTGGCACCCCGGGGCACTGAAGCTTTCTTT.

The chain uses TRBV7-9 and TRBJ2-7; no firm D call. Trimming removed 1 base at V and 0 bases at J, with 7 bases between. Germline CDR1 and CDR2: SEHNR and FQNEAQ (reference sequence). The CDR3 has 14 residues. The CDR3 sequence: CASSLGAISYEQYF. The CDR3, as DNA: TGTGCCAGCAGCTTAGGGGCTATCTCCTACGAGCAGTACTTC. The complete variable domain, with remaining parts taken from reference TRBV7-9 and TRBJ2-7, reads DTGVSQNPRHKITKRGQNVTFRCDPISEHNRLYWYRQTLGQGPEFLTYFQNEAQLEKSRLLSDRFSAERPKGSFSTLEIQRTEQGDSAMYLCASSLGAISYEQYFGPGTRLTVT.

In its sample, this clone was seen many times. The genes are TRBV4-3 and TRBJ1-1, with TRBD1 matching over 7 bases. The CDR3 contains 16 residues. From germline, CDR1 is LGHNA and CDR2 YSLEER. V shed 4 bases, J shed 4 bases, and the junction held 12 bases outside the gene matches. CDR3 DNA sequence: TGCGCCAGCAGCCCAATACAGGGGTTGGACGGCACTGAAGCTTTCTTT. This encodes CASSPIQGLDGTEAFF.

The chain employs TRBV25-1 and TRBJ2-2; D not resolved. From germline, CDR1 is MGHDK and CDR2 SYGVNS. V dropped 7 bases and J dropped 9 bases, with 9 bases sitting between them. The CDR3 is 11 residues long. The CDR3 DNA follows: TGTGCCAGCACCAGTTACCGGGAGCTGTTTTTT. Its protein is CASTSYRELFF.

The chain recombines TRBV10-2 with TRBJ2-3; 7 positions match TRBD2. CDR3 size: 14 residues. Germline V gene lookup returns CDR1 WSHSY and CDR2 SAAADI. After removal of 6 bases from V and 2 bases from J, the junction contained 5 bases not matched to a gene. Here the CDR3 reads CASRAAGTTDTQYF. CDR3 DNA: TGCGCCAGCAGGGCAGCGGGGACCACAGATACGCAGTATTTT.

The table lists this clone with a few counts. The chain joins TRBV5-6 to TRBJ1-4; D unresolved. The V gene lost 2 bases and the J gene lost 7 bases, with 15 bases spanning the gap. CDR3 length: 15 amino acids. The V gene's germline CDR1 is SGHDT and CDR2 YYEEEE. The CDR3 DNA follows: TGTGCCAGCAGCTTTGTTGGGCGTATCGGTGAAAAACTGTTTTTT. It specifies CASSFVGRIGEKLFF.

The J gene is TRBJ2-1, the V gene TRBV5-1; D might be TRBD1 (6 bases). Germline V lookup: CDR1 SGHRS, CDR2 YFSETQ. The length of the CDR3 is 15 residues. V gave up 4 bases and J gave up 2 bases, with 13 bases separating them. CDR3 protein: CASSARTATYNEQFF. As DNA, the CDR3 is TGCGCCAGCAGCGCAAGGACAGCGACCTACAATGAGCAGTTCTTC.

Turning to this clone: Other DNA sequences in the sample encode the same CDR3. The V gene is TRBV30, the J gene TRBJ1-4; 7 bases map to TRBD1. CDR1 is GTSNPN, CDR2 SVGIG, per germline (reference sequence). This CDR3 is built from 13 residues. V trimming: 5 bases; J trimming: 3 bases; junction bases outside the gene matches: 3. The CDR3 nucleotides are TGTGCCTGGCGGGGACAGCCTAATGAAAAACTGTTTTTT. Encoded protein: CAWRGQPNEKLFF.

In DNA form, the CDR3 reads TGTGCCAGCAGTTTACGGCAGGGGGGCAATCAGCCCCAGCATTTT. This gives the protein CASSLRQGGNQPQHF. The genes are TRBV28 and TRBJ1-5, with TRBD1 matching over 7 bases. J was trimmed by 2 bases and V by 2 bases; bases with no gene match: 3. Germline V gene lookup returns CDR1 MDHEN and CDR2 SYDVKM. The CDR3 totals 15 residues.

The chain recombines TRBV18 with TRBJ1-2; a weak D match, TRBD1 (5 bases). The CDR3 contains 13 residues. With 4 bases removed from V and 4 bases from J, the gap between germline ends came to 10 bases. Germline-derived CDR1 and CDR2 are KGHSH and LQKENI. The CDR3 protein is CASSLDSSYGYTF. The CDR3 DNA sequence: TGTGCCAGCTCACTCGACAGCAGCTATGGCTACACCTTC.

The chain couples TRBV27 to TRBJ2-1; D is perhaps TRBD2 (5 bases). Looked up from germline, CDR1 is MNHEY and CDR2 is SMNVEV (reference sequence). V lost 4 bases and J lost 4, with 20 bases in between. CDR3 length: 17 amino acids. This CDR3 is CASSSDLAHLRYNEQFF. CDR3 bases: TGTGCCAGCAGTTCTGATCTAGCACATCTTAGATACAATGAGCAGTTCTTC.

This clone was picked up a small number of times. CDR3 region: CASSLAVTEAFF. Written as DNA, the CDR3 is TGTGCCAGCAGCCTGGCCGTTACTGAAGCTTTCTTT. The V gene is TRBV5-6, the J gene TRBJ1-1; D is unclear. The germline V and J ends were trimmed by 4 bases and 5 bases, with 9 bases remaining between them. CDR3 size: 12 residues. Germline CDR1 is SGHDT and CDR2 is YYEEEE.

The chain has TRBV5-1 and TRBJ2-5; the D gene is possibly TRBD1 (8 bases). V dropped 1 base and J dropped 5 bases, with 15 bases sitting between them. The length of the CDR3 is 15 residues. In germline, CDR1 is SGHRS, CDR2 YFSETQ. CDR3 DNA sequence: TGCGCCAGCAGCTTGTGGACAGGGAGGGGTGAGACCCAGTACTTC. It specifies CASSLWTGRGETQYF.

CDR3 region: CASSRWDRNTGELFF. The CDR3 DNA sequence: TGTGCCAGCAGCCGATGGGACAGAAACACCGGGGAGCTGTTTTTT. This chain joins TRBV7-8 and TRBJ2-2; TRBD1 matches 7 bases. Per the germline V gene, CDR1 is SGHVS and CDR2 is FQNEAQ. Trimming cost V 5 bases and J 2 bases; bases outside gene matches: 5. The CDR3 has 15 amino acids.

This rearrangement joins TRBV6-5 to TRBJ2-5; D possibly corresponds to TRBD1 (6 bases). This CDR3 comprises 14 residues. The germline CDR1 and CDR2 sequences are MNHEY and SVGAGI. The ends were cut back, 8 bases at V and 0 bases at J, with 13 bases in the middle. The CDR3 nucleotides read TGTGCCAGCCAAACAGGACAGTACCAAGAGACCCAGTACTTC. Translated, it gives CASQTGQYQETQYF.

V gene TRBV5-1 combines with J gene TRBJ2-2; TRBD1 matches 7 bases. CDR3 size: 14 residues. The germline CDR1 and CDR2 sequences are SGHRS and YFSETQ. Losses at the gene ends were 5 bases for V and 0 bases for J; bases not matched to a gene: 1. The CDR3 nucleotides read TGCGCCAGCAGGACAGGGCCGAACACCGGGGAGCTGTTTTTT. Its protein is CASRTGPNTGELFF. Using reference TRBV5-1 and TRBJ2-2 for the parts outside the CDR3, the full variable domain is KAGVTQTPRYLIKTRGQQVTLSCSPISGHRSVSWYQQTPGQGLQFLFEYFSETQRNKGNFPGRFSGRQFSNSRSEMNVSTLELGDSALYLCASRTGPNTGELFFGEGSRLTVL.

This clone was seen just once. The chain carries TRBV6-5 and TRBJ2-5; 7 bases match TRBD1. The DNA matches TRBJ2-7 better at its end, which makes the J call doubtful. The germline V gene has CDR1 MNHEY and CDR2 SVGAGI. The CDR3 is 14 amino acids. The CDR3 sequence is CASSYATGFYEQYF. DNA of the CDR3: TGTGCCAGCAGTTACGCGACAGGGTTCTACGAGCAGTACTTC.

The genes are TRBV15 and TRBJ2-7; D uncertain. The V end lost 0 bases, the J end lost 0 bases, and 6 bases lay between the germline ends. CDR1 LNHNV and CDR2 YYDKDF come from the germline V gene (reference sequence). This CDR3 comprises 14 residues. The CDR3 reads CATSREASSYEQYF. CDR3 nucleotides: TGTGCCACCAGCAGAGAGGCTAGCTCCTACGAGCAGTACTTC.

The rearrangement joins TRBV13 to TRBJ2-7; D gene uncertain. Germline V gene data show CDR1 as PRHDT and CDR2 as FYEKMQ (reference sequence). V was cut by 5 bases and J by 2 bases, with 10 bases left in between. The CDR3 is 13 amino acids. The CDR3 sequence: CASSPEFAYEQYF. The CDR3, as DNA: TGTGCCAGCAGCCCCGAGTTTGCCTACGAGCAGTACTTC.

The gene calls are TRBV6-1 and TRBJ1-6; the D gene is possibly TRBD1 (5 bases). This CDR3 region has 15 residues. Germline CDR1 is MNHNS and CDR2 is SASEGT. V lost 2 bases to trimming and J lost 5 bases, with 10 bases between them. CDR3 sequence: CASSEQGIDNSPLHF. The CDR3 DNA follows: TGTGCCAGCAGTGAACAGGGTATCGATAATTCACCCCTCCACTTT.